This T cell receptor (beta chain) was sequenced for a study of a mutant IDH1 vaccine in newly diagnosed glioma. Study context: The therapy given earlier, which was standard therapy, consisted of radiotherapy, temozolomide, or both, and most of the patients received both.

The germline V and J ends were trimmed by 0 bases and 2 bases, with 11 bases remaining between them. Germline loops: CDR1 SGHAT, CDR2 FQNNGV. This CDR3 comprises 15 residues. The assay was immunoSEQ multiplex PCR, and TCRdb's table has in-frame clones only and misses some. The sample shows around 33,000 clones, 80% to 85% of them seen only once. This clone was seen more than once but under ten times. Time point of the sample: baseline, week 1 (first vaccination visit). As for treatment: pre-vaccination baseline after standard-of-care therapy. Astrocytomas that were new, WHO grade 3 or 4, IDH1-mutant and ATRX-lost were present in the donors.

This chain connects TRBV11-2 to TRBJ2-7; D might be TRBD2 (5 bases). This TCR derives from a man aged 45 to 65 with glioma. Some clones in this sample may be carry-over from other donors' samples. The sequencing used peripheral blood mononuclear cells (PBMCs), collected from a glioma patient treated with radiotherapy, temozolomide or both. CDR3 sequence (DNA): TGTGCCAGCAGCTTAGACGGGAATACCCCCTACGAGCAGTACTTC. Protein product: CASSLDGNTPYEQYF.